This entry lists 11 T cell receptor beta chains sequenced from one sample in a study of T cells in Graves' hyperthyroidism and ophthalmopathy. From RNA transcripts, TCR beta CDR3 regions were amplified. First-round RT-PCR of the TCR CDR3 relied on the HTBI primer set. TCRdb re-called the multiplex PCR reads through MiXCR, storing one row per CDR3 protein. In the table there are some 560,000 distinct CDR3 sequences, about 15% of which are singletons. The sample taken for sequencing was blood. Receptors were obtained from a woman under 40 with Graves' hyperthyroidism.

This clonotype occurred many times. The CDR3 region is CASRNDRSSTDTQYF. As DNA, the CDR3 is TGTGCCAGCAGGAACGACAGATCTAGCACAGATACGCAGTATTTT. The chain employs TRBV27 and TRBJ2-3, with D perhaps TRBD1 (5 bases). With 6 bases removed from V and 0 bases from J, the gap between germline ends came to 13 bases. The CDR3 has 15 residues. Germline assignment: CDR1 MNHEY and CDR2 SMNVEV (reference sequence).

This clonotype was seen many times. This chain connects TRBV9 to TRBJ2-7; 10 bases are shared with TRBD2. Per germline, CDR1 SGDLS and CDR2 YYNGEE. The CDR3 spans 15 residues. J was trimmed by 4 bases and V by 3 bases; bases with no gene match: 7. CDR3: CASSGRAGGPYEQYF. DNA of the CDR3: TGTGCCAGCAGCGGAAGAGCGGGAGGGCCATACGAGCAGTACTTC.

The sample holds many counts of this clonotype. CDR3 bases: TGCAGTGCCCACCCTGCGGGAGGATCCGATACGCAGTATTTT. This gives the protein CSAHPAGGSDTQYF. The rearrangement links TRBV20-1 to TRBJ2-3, with 8 positions matching TRBD2. This CDR3 has 14 amino acids. The ends lost 6 bases at V and 6 bases at J; junction bases unmatched: 11. Per germline, CDR1 DFQATT and CDR2 SNEGSKA (reference sequence).

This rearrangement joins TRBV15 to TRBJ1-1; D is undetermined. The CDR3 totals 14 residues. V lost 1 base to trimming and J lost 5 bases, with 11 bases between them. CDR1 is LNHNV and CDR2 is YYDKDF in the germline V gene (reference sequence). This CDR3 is CATSRGVGWTEAFF. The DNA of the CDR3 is TGTGCCACCAGCAGAGGGGTGGGATGGACTGAAGCTTTCTTT.

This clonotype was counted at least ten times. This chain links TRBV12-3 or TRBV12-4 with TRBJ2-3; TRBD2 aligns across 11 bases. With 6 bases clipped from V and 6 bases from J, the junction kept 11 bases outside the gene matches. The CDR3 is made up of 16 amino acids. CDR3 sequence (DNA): TGTGCCAGCAGACCTAGACTAGCGGGGAGCGGGGATACGCAGTATTTT. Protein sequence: CASRPRLAGSGDTQYF.

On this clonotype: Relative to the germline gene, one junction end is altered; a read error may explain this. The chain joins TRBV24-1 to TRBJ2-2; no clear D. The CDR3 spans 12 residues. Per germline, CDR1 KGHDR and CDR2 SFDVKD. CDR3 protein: CATGDTTGELFF. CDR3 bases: TGTGCCACCGGTGACACAACCGGGGAGCTGTTTTTT.

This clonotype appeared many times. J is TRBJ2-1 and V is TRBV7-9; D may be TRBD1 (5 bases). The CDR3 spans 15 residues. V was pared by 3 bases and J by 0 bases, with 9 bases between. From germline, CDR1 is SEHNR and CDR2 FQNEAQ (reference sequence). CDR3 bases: TGTGCCAGCAGCTTGACGGACAACTCCTACAATGAGCAGTTCTTC. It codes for CASSLTDNSYNEQFF.

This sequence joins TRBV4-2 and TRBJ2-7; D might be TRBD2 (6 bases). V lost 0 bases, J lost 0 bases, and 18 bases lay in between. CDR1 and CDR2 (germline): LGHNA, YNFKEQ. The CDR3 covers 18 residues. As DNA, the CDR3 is TGTGCCAGCAGCCAAGATTCGGGGACTGGATCGCCCTCCTACGAGCAGTACTTC. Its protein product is CASSQDSGTGSPSYEQYF.

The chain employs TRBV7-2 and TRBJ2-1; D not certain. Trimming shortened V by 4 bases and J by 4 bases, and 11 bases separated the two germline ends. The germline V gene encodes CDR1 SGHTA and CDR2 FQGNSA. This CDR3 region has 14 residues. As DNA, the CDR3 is TGTGCCAGCAGCTCCTTTACATCATACAATGAGCAGTTCTTC. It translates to CASSSFTSYNEQFF.

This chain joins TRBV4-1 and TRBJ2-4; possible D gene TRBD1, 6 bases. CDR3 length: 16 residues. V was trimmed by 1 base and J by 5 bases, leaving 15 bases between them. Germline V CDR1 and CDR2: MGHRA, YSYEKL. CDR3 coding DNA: TGCGCCAGCAGCCAAGTCTTTAGGGACAAGCAAAACATTCAGTACTTC. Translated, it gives CASSQVFRDKQNIQYF.

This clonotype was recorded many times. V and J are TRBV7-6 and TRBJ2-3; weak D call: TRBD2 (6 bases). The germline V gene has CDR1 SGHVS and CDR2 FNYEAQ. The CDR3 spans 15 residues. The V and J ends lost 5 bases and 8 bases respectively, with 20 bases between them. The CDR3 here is CASSHGLLGKATQYF. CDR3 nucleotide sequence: TGTGCCAGCAGCCATGGACTACTAGGGAAAGCTACGCAGTATTTT.